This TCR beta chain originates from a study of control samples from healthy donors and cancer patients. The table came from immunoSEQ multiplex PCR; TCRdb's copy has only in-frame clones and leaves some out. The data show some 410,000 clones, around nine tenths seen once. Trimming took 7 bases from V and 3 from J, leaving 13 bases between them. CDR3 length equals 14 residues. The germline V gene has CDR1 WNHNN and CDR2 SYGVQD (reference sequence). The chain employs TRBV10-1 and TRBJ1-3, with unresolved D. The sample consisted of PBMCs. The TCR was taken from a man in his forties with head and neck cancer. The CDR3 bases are TGCGCCAGCAACTTAAGAGAAGTTGGAAACACCATATATTTT. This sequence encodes CASNLREVGNTIYF.